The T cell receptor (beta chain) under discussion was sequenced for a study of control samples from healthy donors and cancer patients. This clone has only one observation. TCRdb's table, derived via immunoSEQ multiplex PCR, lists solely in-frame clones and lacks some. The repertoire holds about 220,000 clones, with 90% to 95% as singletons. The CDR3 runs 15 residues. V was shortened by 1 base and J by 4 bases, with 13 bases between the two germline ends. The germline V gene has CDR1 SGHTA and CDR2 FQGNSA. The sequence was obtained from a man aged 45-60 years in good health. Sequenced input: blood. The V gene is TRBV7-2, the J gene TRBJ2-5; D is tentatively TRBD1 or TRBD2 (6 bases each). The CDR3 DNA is TGTGCCAGCAGCTTAGAGGGGGGTGGTACAGAGACCCAGTACTTC. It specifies CASSLEGGGTETQYF.